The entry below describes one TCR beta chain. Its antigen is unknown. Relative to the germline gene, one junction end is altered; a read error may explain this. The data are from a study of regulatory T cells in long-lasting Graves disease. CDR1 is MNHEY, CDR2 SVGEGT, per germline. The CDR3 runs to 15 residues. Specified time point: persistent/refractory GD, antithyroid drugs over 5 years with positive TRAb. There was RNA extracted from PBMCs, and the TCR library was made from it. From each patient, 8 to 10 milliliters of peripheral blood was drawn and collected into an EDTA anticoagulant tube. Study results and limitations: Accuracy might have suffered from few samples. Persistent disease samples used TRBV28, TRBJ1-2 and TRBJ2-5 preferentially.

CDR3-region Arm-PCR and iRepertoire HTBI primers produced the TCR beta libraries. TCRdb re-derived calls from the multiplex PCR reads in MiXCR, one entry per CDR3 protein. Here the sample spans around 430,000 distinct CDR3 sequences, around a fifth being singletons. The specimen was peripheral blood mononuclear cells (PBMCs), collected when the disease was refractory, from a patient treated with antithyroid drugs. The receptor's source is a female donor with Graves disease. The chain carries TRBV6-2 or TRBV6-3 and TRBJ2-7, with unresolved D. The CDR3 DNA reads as TGTGCCGGCAGTTATGGCGGATCGGGTTCCTACGAGCAGTACTTC. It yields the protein CAGSYGGSGSYEQYF.